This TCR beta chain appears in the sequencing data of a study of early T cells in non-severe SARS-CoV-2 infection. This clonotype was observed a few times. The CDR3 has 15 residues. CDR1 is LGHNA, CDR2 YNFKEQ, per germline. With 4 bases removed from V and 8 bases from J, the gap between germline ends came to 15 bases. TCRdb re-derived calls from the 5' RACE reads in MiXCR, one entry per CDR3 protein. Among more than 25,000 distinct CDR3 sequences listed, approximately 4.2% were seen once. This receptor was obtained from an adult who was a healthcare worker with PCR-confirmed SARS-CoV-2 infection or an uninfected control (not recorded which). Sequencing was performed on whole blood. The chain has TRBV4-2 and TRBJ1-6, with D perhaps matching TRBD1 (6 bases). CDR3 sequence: CASSPRTASDSPLHF. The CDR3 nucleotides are TGTGCCAGCAGCCCAAGGACAGCGAGTGATTCACCCCTCCACTTT.